Listed below are T cell receptor beta chains from one sample, sequenced in a study of CD4 T cells in relation to SARS-CoV-2 and coronaviruses. Generated by immunoSEQ multiplex PCR, the TCRdb table keeps only in-frame clones and is missing some. The data show tens of thousands of clones, around 80% seen once. Antigens for these TCRs are unknown. Sample: CD4+ T cells from PBMCs, cultured in vitro. These TCRs come from a human donor in good health. CDR3s include the opening cysteine and the closing phenylalanine or tryptophan.

J: TRBJ1-2
V: TRBV30
CDR3: CAWGLGYGYTF

J: TRBJ2-1
V: TRBV30
CDR3: CAWSMVGGQFF

J: TRBJ1-5
V: TRBV9
CDR3: CASSVQDSNQPQHF

J: TRBJ1-4
V: TRBV6-5
CDR3: CASSYFGATNEKLFF

J: TRBJ2-1
V: TRBV5-1
CDR3: CASSLGQSFYNEQFF

J: TRBJ1-4
V: TRBV19
CDR3: CASTPSRVTGEKLFF

J: TRBJ1-1
V: TRBV5-1
CDR3: CASSPPGQVTEAFF

J: TRBJ2-7
V: TRBV28
CDR3: CASREDQSSYEQYF

J: TRBJ1-3
V: TRBV2
CDR3: CASKGTVSGNTIYF

J: TRBJ1-1
V: TRBV5-6
CDR3: CASSLSHRENTEAFF

J: TRBJ2-1
V: TRBV19
CDR3: CASSVQVRDEQFF

J: TRBJ1-1
V: TRBV28
CDR3: CASSLRASYTEAFF

J: TRBJ1-2
V: TRBV18
CDR3: CASSWTAQVGGYTF

J: TRBJ1-1
V: TRBV18
CDR3: CASSPNTGYNTEAFF

J: TRBJ2-2
V: TRBV28
CDR3: CASGGGGTGELFF

J: TRBJ2-7
V: TRBV19
CDR3: CASSIEGQVYEQYF

J: TRBJ2-7
V: TRBV15
CDR3: CATSRGGTAYEQYF

J: TRBJ2-5
V: TRBV10-3
CDR3: CAISGQGVAETQYF

J: TRBJ1-2
V: TRBV19
CDR3: CASSPRTGRGGYTF

J: TRBJ2-5
V: TRBV7-9
CDR3: CASSLGPGLGQETQYF

J: TRBJ2-2
V: TRBV18
CDR3: CASSPTPSPSDTGELFF

J: TRBJ2-3
V: TRBV5-4
CDR3: CASSSPAAGPDTQYF

J: TRBJ1-2
V: TRBV18
CDR3: CASSHSRDYGYTF

J: TRBJ2-5
V: TRBV7-9
CDR3: CASSGQETQYF

J: TRBJ1-5
V: TRBV2
CDR3: CASRWTAYSNQPQHF

J: TRBJ2-7
V: TRBV3-1/TRBV3-2
CDR3: CASSRSGVNEQYF

J: TRBJ1-1
V: TRBV28
CDR3: CASSPVTGRAFF

J: TRBJ2-5
V: TRBV10-3
CDR3: CAISGTGGLETQYF

J: TRBJ2-2
V: TRBV7-9
CDR3: CASSLGTGGPGELFF

J: TRBJ2-7
V: TRBV6-5
CDR3: CASSYSTGLGSYEQYF

J: TRBJ1-3
V: TRBV7-9
CDR3: CASRWGGNTIYF

J: TRBJ1-2
V: TRBV19
CDR3: CASSMTPSGQGSYTF

J: TRBJ1-6
V: TRBV27
CDR3: CASKSLQGASPLHF

J: TRBJ2-2
V: TRBV3-1/TRBV3-2
CDR3: CASSQDWGSGRANTGELFF

J: TRBJ2-7
V: TRBV6-2/TRBV6-3
CDR3: CASSYPIETSGFSYEQYF

J: TRBJ1-2
V: TRBV7-9
CDR3: CASSLMDGEGGYTF

J: TRBJ2-1
V: TRBV19
CDR3: CASSPGRTSGLTNFYNEQFF

J: TRBJ2-5
V: TRBV7-3
CDR3: CASSLDGRPQETQYF

J: TRBJ2-3
V: TRBV30
CDR3: CAWSVGTGITDTQYF

J: TRBJ1-5
V: TRBV2
CDR3: CASRGAYQPQHF

J: TRBJ2-5
V: TRBV18
CDR3: CASSPRTGRETQYF

J: TRBJ1-2
V: TRBV14
CDR3: CASSPGRKQGVLFYGYTF

J: TRBJ1-5
V: TRBV12-5
CDR3: CASGMGQENQPQHF

J: TRBJ2-1
V: TRBV9
CDR3: CASSVGTSGLNEQFF

J: TRBJ1-4
V: TRBV30
CDR3: CAWSVLAGTHNEKLFF

J: TRBJ2-3
V: TRBV14
CDR3: CASSQRTRASTDTQYF

J: TRBJ1-1
V: TRBV28
CDR3: CASGGGNTEAFF

J: TRBJ1-2
V: TRBV19
CDR3: CASRRGQEYGYTF

J: TRBJ2-3
V: TRBV9
CDR3: CASSPLAGASTDTQYF

J: TRBJ2-7
V: TRBV6-5
CDR3: CAAGAGTYEQYF

J: TRBJ2-7
V: TRBV30
CDR3: CAWRGGSGKDRAYEQYF

J: TRBJ2-3
V: TRBV7-3
CDR3: CASSEQRGRADTQYF

J: TRBJ1-1
V: TRBV7-2
CDR3: CASSQGTANTEAFF

J: TRBJ2-1
V: TRBV28
CDR3: CASSLTGAYNEQFF

J: TRBJ1-4
V: TRBV7-9
CDR3: CASSLGGGTNEKLFF